Below are 21 T cell receptor beta chains sequenced from a single sample in a study of T cells in Graves' hyperthyroidism and ophthalmopathy. Researchers amplified the TCR beta CDR3 regions from RNA transcripts. Carried out on the TCR CDR3, a first-round RT-PCR used the HTBI primer set. TCRdb analysed the multiplex PCR reads with MiXCR anew, one entry per CDR3 protein. The sample carries 540,000 or so distinct CDR3 sequences, around 14% recorded once. The source material was blood. The receptors originated from a woman aged 30 to 39 with Graves' hyperthyroidism.

This clonotype was counted ten times or more. The J gene is TRBJ2-7, the V gene TRBV7-2; TRBD1 aligns across 7 bases. The germline V gene has CDR1 SGHTA and CDR2 FQGNSA. Losses at the gene ends were 5 bases for V and 3 bases for J; bases not matched to a gene: 7. The CDR3 runs 14 residues. The CDR3 spells CASSLTGVNYEQYF. The CDR3 DNA reads TGTGCCAGCAGCCTCACAGGGGTCAACTACGAGCAGTACTTC.

This clonotype occurred many times. The chain has TRBV12-3 or TRBV12-4 and TRBJ2-1, with D unclear. The CDR3 sequence is 11 residues long. Between the trimmed V and J ends, which lost 6 bases and 5 bases, there was a span of 5 bases. The CDR3, as DNA: TGTGCCAGCAGCGTGGACAATGAGCAGTTCTTC. Translation gives CASSVDNEQFF.

A note on this clonotype: This clone may be a read error of a much larger clone one base away. The chain carries TRBV18 and TRBJ1-2; D gene ambiguous. The CDR3 has 16 amino acids. Germline loops: CDR1 KGHSH, CDR2 LQKENI. The CDR3, as DNA: TGTACCAGCTCACCACCGTCGAGGGCCGGTGTCTATGGCTACACCTTC. Its translation: CTSSPPSRAGVYGYTF.

The chain recombines TRBV29-1 with TRBJ2-3; TRBD2 aligns across 7 bases. The germline V gene encodes CDR1 SQVTM and CDR2 ANQGSEA. The V and J ends lost 3 bases and 1 base, in that order; junction bases with no gene match: 4. The CDR3 is 14 residues long. DNA of the CDR3: TGCAGCGTTGAGGAGACTAGCCGCACAGATACGCAGTATTTT. As protein: CSVEETSRTDTQYF.

V is TRBV28 and J is TRBJ2-3; 9 positions match TRBD2. The J segment lost 0 bases and the V segment lost 7 bases, leaving 5 bases of the junction unmatched. Per germline, CDR1 MDHEN and CDR2 SYDVKM. The CDR3 is 15 residues long. Written as DNA, the CDR3 is TGTGCCAGCAATCCGACTAGCGGTAGCACAGATACGCAGTATTTT. Translated, it gives CASNPTSGSTDTQYF.

This clonotype was recorded many times. The V and J genes are TRBV28 and TRBJ2-7; perhaps TRBD2 as D (5 bases). Trimming cost V 8 bases and J 5 bases, with 10 bases left between them. The CDR3 covers 11 residues. Germline CDR1 reads MDHEN; CDR2 reads SYDVKM. Written as DNA, the CDR3 is TGTGCCAGCTCGGGGTGGGACGAGCAGTACTTC. Protein product: CASSGWDEQYF.

This clonotype was seen only a few times. The chain combines TRBV10-3 with TRBJ2-1; D is unclear. Germline V gene data show CDR1 as ENHRY and CDR2 as SYGVKD. With 6 bases removed from V and 6 bases from J, the gap between germline ends came to 15 bases. The CDR3 has 14 residues. CDR3 nucleotide sequence: TGTGCCATCAGCCCTCACTTCACGAGCAATGAGCAGTTCTTC. Its translation: CAISPHFTSNEQFF.

V gene TRBV20-1 combines with J gene TRBJ2-3; no definite D call. CDR1 and CDR2 from the germline V gene are DFQATT and SNEGSKA (reference sequence). The CDR3 is made up of 13 amino acids. The germline V and J ends were trimmed by 0 bases and 1 base, with 5 bases remaining between them. The chain's CDR3 is CSARELGTDTQYF. CDR3 DNA: TGCAGTGCTAGAGAACTTGGCACAGATACGCAGTATTTT.

This clonotype has a count of ten or more. The chain combines TRBV20-1 with TRBJ2-1; 11 nucleotides match TRBD2. The germline CDR1 and CDR2 sequences are DFQATT and SNEGSKA (reference sequence). This CDR3 comprises 14 residues. V shed 3 bases and J 5 bases; nucleotides not matched to a gene: 3. This CDR3 is CSASASGRNNEQFF. CDR3 nucleotides: TGCAGTGCTAGCGCTAGCGGGAGGAACAATGAGCAGTTCTTC.

This clonotype showed up many times. V and J are TRBV12-3 or TRBV12-4 and TRBJ2-2; D is undetermined. Trimming left V 6 bases short and J 7 bases short, with 12 bases between. CDR3 length: 13 amino acids. The CDR3 region has the DNA TGTGCCAGCAGATCCGAAGCCCACGGGGAGCTGTTTTTT. This encodes CASRSEAHGELFF.

This clonotype was counted a few times. This chain joins TRBV12-3 or TRBV12-4 and TRBJ2-7, with TRBD2 as a possible D gene (5 bases). This CDR3 is 13 amino acids long. V gave up 5 bases and J gave up 13 bases, with 21 bases separating them. For the CDR3, the DNA is TGTGCCAGCAGTCTTACTAAAACGGGAAATGCATACTTC. Translating it yields CASSLTKTGNAYF.

This clonotype turned up a few times. J is TRBJ1-5 and V is TRBV27; no clear D gene. Germline assignment: CDR1 MNHEY and CDR2 SMNVEV (reference sequence). The germline V and J ends were trimmed by 2 bases and 7 bases, with 15 bases remaining between them. This CDR3 has 15 residues. The CDR3 sequence is CASSLGRGPRQPQHF. As DNA, the CDR3 is TGTGCCAGCAGTTTAGGGCGAGGGCCGAGGCAGCCCCAGCATTTT.

This clonotype was counted at least ten times. V is TRBV27 and J is TRBJ1-2; 7 bases fit TRBD1. CDR1 MNHEY and CDR2 SMNVEV come from the germline V gene (reference sequence). V was clipped by 6 bases and J by 5 bases; unmatched bases: 9. The CDR3 length is 14 residues. The CDR3: CASRPQGTVYGYTF. The CDR3 DNA reads as TGTGCCAGCAGACCTCAAGGGACAGTGTATGGCTACACCTTC.

This clonotype was seen ten or more times. CDR3 DNA sequence: TGTGCCTGGAGTGTAAGCTTACGGATAAATCAGCCCCAGCATTTT. This encodes CAWSVSLRINQPQHF. The chain employs TRBV30 and TRBJ1-5; D remains ambiguous. Germline loops: CDR1 GTSNPN, CDR2 SVGIG (reference sequence). The ends were cut back, 0 bases at V and 4 bases at J, with 13 bases in the middle. The CDR3 has 15 amino acids.

A remark on this clonotype: A much larger clone differs from this one at a single base, so this may be a read error. CDR3 DNA sequence: TGTGCCTGGGTCCGGGACAGAGCGAACACTGAAGCTTTCTTT. Its protein is CAWVRDRANTEAFF. V is TRBV30 and J is TRBJ1-1, with 7 bases that match TRBD1. Germline-derived CDR1 and CDR2 are GTSNPN and SVGIG (reference sequence). CDR3 size: 14 residues. Trimming cost V 5 bases and J 1 base; bases outside gene matches: 7.

The chain couples TRBV12-3 or TRBV12-4 to TRBJ1-2; D remains ambiguous. V dropped 6 bases and J dropped 4 bases, with 21 bases sitting between them. The CDR3 contains 16 residues. CDR3: CASSHTNPTRRYGYTF. The CDR3 nucleotides read TGTGCCAGCAGCCATACCAACCCGACCCGGCGCTATGGCTACACCTTC.

The genes are TRBV19 and TRBJ2-3; D gene uncertain. This CDR3 comprises 15 residues. V lost 8 bases, J lost 0 bases, and 15 bases lay in between. Germline-derived CDR1 and CDR2 are LNHDA and SQIVND (reference sequence). DNA of the CDR3: TGTGCCAGTGGCAGGTCGGGTTCTAGCACAGATACGCAGTATTTT. Translated: CASGRSGSSTDTQYF.

This clonotype appeared many times. The gene calls are TRBV27 and TRBJ1-3, with D perhaps TRBD1 (6 bases). V lost 8 bases, J lost 4 bases, and 15 bases lay in between. The CDR3 contains 14 residues. The germline V gene encodes CDR1 MNHEY and CDR2 SMNVEV (reference sequence). DNA for the CDR3: TGTGCCAGCGCAAGTCAGGGGCCCGGAAACACCATATATTTT. Protein product: CASASQGPGNTIYF.

This clonotype was observed many times. In nucleotides, the CDR3 is TGCAGTGCTAGAGACCAGACAGGGCTCTCTGGAAACACCATATATTTT. This codes for CSARDQTGLSGNTIYF. The gene calls are TRBV20-1 and TRBJ1-3; 7 bases are shared with TRBD1. The germline gives CDR1 DFQATT, CDR2 SNEGSKA (reference sequence). This CDR3 has 16 residues. After removal of 0 bases from V and 0 bases from J, the junction contained 5 bases not matched to a gene.

This clonotype was observed a few times. The V call is TRBV5-1, the J call TRBJ2-1; TRBD2 matches at 9 bases. This CDR3 has 14 amino acids. V lost 7 bases, J lost 7 bases, and 9 bases stayed unmatched. In germline, CDR1 is SGHRS, CDR2 YFSETQ. CDR3 residues: CASEAGGPGNEQFF. For the CDR3, the DNA is TGCGCCAGCGAGGCGGGAGGGCCAGGTAATGAGCAGTTCTTC.

In this sample, this clonotype turned up many times. The CDR3 reads CSARRYRREGRNEQFF. CDR3 nucleotides: TGCAGTGCTAGAAGGTACAGGCGGGAGGGCCGGAATGAGCAGTTCTTC. The chain employs TRBV20-1 and TRBJ2-1; 9 positions agree with TRBD2. The CDR3 is 16 residues long. Trimming took 2 bases from V and 7 from J; bases not matched to a gene: 12. Germline CDR1 DFQATT, CDR2 SNEGSKA (reference sequence).